Listed here is a single T cell receptor (beta chain). No antigen is known for it. The investigators split CD4+ cells into a CD45RA+ naive subset and a CD45RA-negative memory subset. The assay was immunoSEQ multiplex PCR, and TCRdb's table has in-frame clones only and misses some. The table lists approximately 2.5 million clones, roughly 93% of them singletons. Germline CDR1 SGHRS, CDR2 YFSETQ. The CDR3 extends over 20 amino acids. V was clipped by 1 base and J by 0 bases; unmatched bases: 12. This sample was taken from a study of shared clonotypes between healthy human individuals. Across the whole study: The plates for each donor numbered three CD4 naive, three CD4 memory, two CD8 naive and one CD8 memory.

Findings of the study overall: Clonotypes that were shared across several donors made up approximately 5% of naive CD4 clonotypes.

Sequences were obtained from naive CD4+ T cells from PBMCs. Indicated subset: CD45RA+ positively selected. The rearrangement links TRBV5-1 to TRBJ1-4, with 10 bases identical to TRBD1. This receptor was identified in a man between 18 and 35 years old in good health. Some clones in this sample may be carry-over from other donors' samples. CDR3 sequence reads: CASSLFPDRGRRATNEKLFF. The CDR3 DNA sequence: TGCGCCAGCAGCTTGTTCCCTGACAGGGGGCGGAGGGCAACTAATGAAAAACTGTTTTTT. Based on the CDR3 plus reference TRBV5-1 and TRBJ1-4, the full variable domain is KAGVTQTPRYLIKTRGQQVTLSCSPISGHRSVSWYQQTPGQGLQFLFEYFSETQRNKGNFPGRFSGRQFSNSRSEMNVSTLELGDSALYLCASSLFPDRGRRATNEKLFFGSGTQLSVL.